The text below deals with one TCR beta chain. This sample was included in a study of siplizumab effects on memory and regulatory T cells. Only in-frame clones appear in the TCRdb table, and some are missing; sequencing was by immunoSEQ multiplex PCR. The profile covers about 56,000 clones, with less than 98% appearing a single time and 0.85% to 1.4% taken by the ten largest. CDR3 length equals 13 residues. In germline, CDR1 is SQVTM, CDR2 ANQGSEA. V was pared by 3 bases and J by 5 bases, with 10 bases between. The specimen sequenced was naive CD8+ T cells sorted from blood. The chain links TRBV29-1 to TRBJ2-2, with D possibly TRBD1 on 5 matching bases. The receptor comes from a human donor in good health. The CDR3 loop reads CSVDGQGTGELFF. CDR3 bases: TGCAGCGTTGATGGGCAGGGTACCGGGGAGCTGTTTTTT.